These T cell receptor beta chains were read from a single sample in a study of cytomegalovirus exposure and HLA in healthy donors. Assay used: immunoSEQ multiplex PCR; TCRdb lists only in-frame clones, some missing. The table records some 140,000 clones, over 60% of them present only once. Sequencing was performed on PBMCs. The receptors were sampled from a middle-aged man in good health and CMV-seronegative. Both conserved end residues are part of each CDR3.

TRBV28 CASSFRDYGYTF
TRBV30 CAWSGAGGFRANVLTF
TRBV29-1 CSVEDPRRSSYNEQFF
TRBV7-2 CASSLAVGPTDTQYF
TRBV30 CAWSAGGTINQPQHF
TRBV6-5 CASSPFGQETYGYTF
TRBV5-4 CASSLVLVRNIQYF
TRBV30 CAWIELGEGYEQYF
TRBV7-9 CASSLGSRGGLAQFF
TRBV30 CACDSGRTDTQYF
TRBV19 CASTLGQLNQPQHF
TRBV19 CASSQGGVNEKLFF
TRBV5-8 CASSPGHYEQYF
TRBV4-3 CASSQDRGGSTDTQYF
TRBV2 CASSAPAGELFF
TRBV5-1 CASSLVPGPANTEAFF
TRBV7-2 CASSSAGTGADSPLHF
TRBV4-3 CASSLQTGVLVDTQYF
TRBV30 CAWDGGGTGELFF
TRBV4-3 CASSQEDRVGEKLFF
TRBV7-8 CASSLDATVNTEAFF
TRBV15 CATSRNRGSGNTIYF
TRBV19 CASTTWAGGGNQPQHF
TRBV9 CASSYRGSGSYEQYF
TRBV18 CASSPTDRGGYEQYF
TRBV6-5 CASSPPEYNSPLHF
TRBV2 CASSGHLYEQYF
TRBV5-1 CASSLTGGGQPQHF
TRBV6-1 CASSATRGETQYF
TRBV19 CASSPGPNQPQHF
TRBV4-2 CASSPGGDTQYF
TRBV5-1 CASSLVRLAETDTQYF
TRBV7-9 CASSPSFGERSYEQYF
TRBV10-3 CATHRQGGDEQYF
TRBV7-9 CASSRGAGELFF
TRBV30 CAWSIQGEKLFF
TRBV29-1 CSVVTGYGRAHNEQFF
TRBV18 CASSPPGLGGRGSYEQYF
TRBV6-6 CASCGGGTDTQYF
TRBV5-6 CASSPTRGGEQYF
TRBV7-6 CASSWTSVTDTQYF
TRBV6-5 CASSYSQGMGETQYF
TRBV19 CASSIATKTYNEQFF
TRBV7-6 CASSLAGQGISGNTIYF
TRBV4-2 CASSQDYGTGFVNEQFF
TRBV14 CASSHPGDGWYEQYF
TRBV9 CASSVAGGSQETQYF
TRBV28 CASSAGHNEKLFF
TRBV5-4 CASSLGGGSSYNEQFF
TRBV7-9 CASSPDRGYEQYF
TRBV4-3 CASSQATDGGKLFF
TRBV6-5 CASGQGNTEAFF
TRBV30 CAWSTTGNEQFF